This T cell receptor beta chain was recorded in a study of blood T cells in healthy people across ages. Germline CDR1 SQVTM, CDR2 ANQGSEA. J gave up 7 bases and V 3 bases, and 7 bases lay outside the gene matches. The CDR3 covers 15 residues. Then a second PCR, running roughly 6 to 12 cycles, was carried out with a sample-barcoded 5' primer and a J-beta primer mix. One entry per CDR3 protein results from TCRdb running MiXCR on the 5' RACE reads. The sample has approximately 690,000 distinct CDR3 sequences; approximately 59% are singletons. The TCR was taken from a man aged 60-69 years in good health. Sequenced material: blood. V usage is TRBV29-1 and J usage is TRBJ2-1; 12 bases are a match to TRBD2. CDR3 amino acids: CSVDYLAGGGNEQFF. The DNA for the CDR3 is TGCAGCGTTGATTATCTAGCGGGGGGGGGAAATGAGCAGTTCTTC.